The rows below give T cell receptor beta chains drawn from one sample of a study of CD8 T cell repertoires and HIV-1 epitope variants. These receptors lack a known antigen. Clones were read by immunoSEQ multiplex PCR, and TCRdb kept only the in-frame ones, dropping some. The repertoire holds about 4,000 clones, with approximately 65% as singletons. Sequenced sample: cultured CD8+ T cells derived from PBMCs. These receptors all come from a male donor with HIV. The CDR3 runs from the conserved cysteine through the conserved F or W.

14	TRBV5-4	TRBJ2-2	CASSLDRGSGELFF
12	TRBV7-8	TRBJ2-1	CASSFRVDEQFF
14	TRBV27	TRBJ1-1	CASSLSNGGTEAFF
8	TRBV12-5	TRBJ1-1	CVTRGAFF
13	TRBV28	TRBJ1-4	CASSFVGNEKLFF
17	TRBV28	TRBJ2-1	CASSSRTSGIVGDEQFF
16	TRBV28	TRBJ1-2	CASGLYPLDLNYGYTF
13	TRBV5-6	TRBJ2-7	CASSGQGVYEQYF
18	TRBV19	TRBJ1-6	CASSPRDRVSSYNSPLHF
12	TRBV11-2	TRBJ2-1	CASSHDTNEQFF
15	TRBV13	TRBJ1-1	CASSYGTGGGTEAFF
14	TRBV5-6	TRBJ1-5	CASREWGGNQPQHF
14	TRBV19	TRBJ1-2	CASISKTDLYGYTF
13	TRBV2	TRBJ1-5	CASSVGQSEPQHF
16	TRBV5-4	TRBJ2-3	CASSGGGTRGTDTQYF
14	TRBV7-2	TRBJ2-5	CASSLSLGQETQYF
15	TRBV7-6	TRBJ2-7	CASSLEADSYYEQYF
13	TRBV5-4	TRBJ1-2	CASSFRGDYGYTF
14	TRBV23-1	TRBJ2-7	CASSRGQGVYEQYF
15	TRBV5-4	TRBJ2-3	CASSVQGGGTDTQYF
14	TRBV6-5	TRBJ1-5	CASRSGQGKQPQHF
13	TRBV27	TRBJ1-2	CASSLSTAYGYTF
15	TRBV13	TRBJ2-3	CASSLRDRATDTQYF
15	TRBV18	TRBJ2-7	CASSPVQGLAYEQYF
14	TRBV19	TRBJ1-1	CASSIGRGDTEAFF
15	TRBV28	TRBJ1-5	CASSLTGGSNQPQHF
12	TRBV4-3	TRBJ2-7	CASSQDRYEQYF
13	TRBV29-1	TRBJ2-7	CSVVGPSSYEQYF
16	TRBV28	TRBJ1-2	CASSSRTVGLSYGYTF
15	TRBV7-8	TRBJ2-5	CASSFGSGVRETQYF
16	TRBV7-2	TRBJ2-7	CASSLESLAGADEQYF
14	TRBV6-5	TRBJ2-3	CASSPGLRDGTQYF
15	TRBV28	TRBJ1-2	CASRGQTGGRHGYTF
18	TRBV6-4	TRBJ2-2	CASSDIGITPSGTGELFF
13	TRBV27	TRBJ2-2	CASSLYPLGELFF
12	TRBV29-1	TRBJ1-1	CSVEVGGTEAFF
14	TRBV28	TRBJ2-2	CASSYGGNTGELFF
18	TRBV11-2	TRBJ1-1	CASSLVVTGGSWGTEAFF
18	TRBV21-1	TRBJ1-5	CASSGKTQGINSNQPQHF
14	TRBV6-6	TRBJ2-3	CASRRDRGTDTQYF
15	TRBV2	TRBJ2-5	CASSDPDSAWGTQYF
14	TRBV28	TRBJ2-4	CASGSFGDKNIQYF
16	TRBV7-2	TRBJ2-5	CASSLGERGGGETQYF
14	TRBV6-6	TRBJ2-7	CASSYSGPTYEQYF
13	TRBV5-8	TRBJ2-7	CASSRDRGYEQYF
18	TRBV18	TRBJ2-5	CASSPPQAGPLYQETQYF
12	TRBV4-1	-	CASSQGYGEQYF
15	TRBV5-8	TRBJ1-5	CASSWGQGAAQPQHF
15	TRBV2	TRBJ1-3	CASSETGSHGNTIYF
14	TRBV19	TRBJ2-3	CASSIRGSTDTQYF
12	TRBV30	TRBJ2-7	CAWADRTYEQYF
13	TRBV19	TRBJ2-7	CASSMNSLLEQYF
13	TRBV5-1	TRBJ1-1	CASSSGTGDVAFF
13	TRBV4-3	TRBJ2-7	CASSPRTGFEQYF
17	TRBV11-3	TRBJ1-5	CASSPPGQVYSNQPQHF
14	TRBV9	TRBJ2-7	CASSVGDQSYEQYF
14	TRBV19	TRBJ2-1	CASQAGPTGPGQFF